This T cell receptor beta chain was found in a study of T cell repertoires in ileal Crohn's disease. The V segment lost 0 bases and the J segment 3 bases; nucleotides outside the gene matches: 4. CDR3 size: 15 residues. CDR1 is MNHNS, CDR2 SASEGT, per germline. This clone was observed once. Here immunoSEQ multiplex PCR was the method, and the copy in TCRdb shows in-frame clones only, minus some. The data hold under 6,000 clones, with about 83% observed a single time. The sample's time point: neoterminal ileum biopsy at postoperative endoscopy, about 6 months after surgery. The TCR originated in an adult with Crohn's disease. What was sequenced was ileal tissue. The V and J genes are TRBV6-1 and TRBJ1-2, with 7 bases matching TRBD1. The CDR3 coding sequence is TGTGCCAGCAGTGAAGCGGGACAGAAACACTATGGCTACACCTTC. It codes for CASSEAGQKHYGYTF.